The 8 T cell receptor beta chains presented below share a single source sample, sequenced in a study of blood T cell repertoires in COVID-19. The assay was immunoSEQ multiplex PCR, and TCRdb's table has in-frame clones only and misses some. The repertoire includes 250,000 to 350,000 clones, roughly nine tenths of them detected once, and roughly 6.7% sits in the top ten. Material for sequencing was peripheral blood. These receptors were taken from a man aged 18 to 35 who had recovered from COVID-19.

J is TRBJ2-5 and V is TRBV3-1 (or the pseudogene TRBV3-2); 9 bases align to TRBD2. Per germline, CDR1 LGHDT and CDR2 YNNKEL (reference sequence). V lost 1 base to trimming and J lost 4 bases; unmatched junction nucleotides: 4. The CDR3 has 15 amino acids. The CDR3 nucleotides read TGTGCCAGCAGCCAAGGACCGGGACTAGCAGAGACCCAGTACTTC. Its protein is CASSQGPGLAETQYF.

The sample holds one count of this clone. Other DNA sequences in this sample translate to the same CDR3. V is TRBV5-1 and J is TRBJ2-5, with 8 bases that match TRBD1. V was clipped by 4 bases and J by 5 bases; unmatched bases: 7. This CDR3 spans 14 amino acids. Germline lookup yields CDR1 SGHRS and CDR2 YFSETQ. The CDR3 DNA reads TGCGCCAGCAGCCTTCAGGGGGCCGGGGAGACCCAGTACTTC. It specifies CASSLQGAGETQYF.

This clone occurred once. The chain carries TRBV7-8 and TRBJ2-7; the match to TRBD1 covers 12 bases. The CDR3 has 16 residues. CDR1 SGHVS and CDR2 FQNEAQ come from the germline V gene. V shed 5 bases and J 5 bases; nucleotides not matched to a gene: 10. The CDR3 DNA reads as TGTGCCAGCAGCCTCCTGCCGGGACAGGGGGCGAACGAGCAGTACTTC. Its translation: CASSLLPGQGANEQYF.

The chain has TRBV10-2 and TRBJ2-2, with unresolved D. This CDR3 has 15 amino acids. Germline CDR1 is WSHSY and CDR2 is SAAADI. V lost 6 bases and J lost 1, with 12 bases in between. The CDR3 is CASRGLIVNTGELFF. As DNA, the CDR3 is TGCGCCAGCAGGGGCCTTATTGTGAACACCGGGGAGCTGTTTTTT.

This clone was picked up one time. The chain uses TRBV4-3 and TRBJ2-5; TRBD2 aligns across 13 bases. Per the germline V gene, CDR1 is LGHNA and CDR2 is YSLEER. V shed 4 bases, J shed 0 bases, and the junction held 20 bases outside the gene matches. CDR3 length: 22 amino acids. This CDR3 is CASSRPPLTSGGAREYQETQYF. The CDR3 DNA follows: TGCGCCAGCAGCCGCCCACCTCTAACTAGCGGGGGGGCGAGGGAGTACCAAGAGACCCAGTACTTC.

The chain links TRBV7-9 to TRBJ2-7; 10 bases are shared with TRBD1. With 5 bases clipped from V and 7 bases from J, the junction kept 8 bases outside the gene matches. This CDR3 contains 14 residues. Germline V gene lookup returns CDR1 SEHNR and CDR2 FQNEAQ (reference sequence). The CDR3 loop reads CASSAGTGVVEQYF. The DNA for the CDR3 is TGTGCCAGCAGCGCCGGGACAGGGGTGGTTGAGCAGTACTTC.

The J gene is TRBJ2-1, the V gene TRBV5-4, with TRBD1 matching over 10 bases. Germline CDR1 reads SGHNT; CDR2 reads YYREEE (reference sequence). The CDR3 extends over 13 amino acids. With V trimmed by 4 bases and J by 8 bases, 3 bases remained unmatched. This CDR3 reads CASSIGTGDEQFF. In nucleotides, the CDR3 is TGTGCCAGCAGCATAGGGACAGGGGATGAGCAGTTCTTC. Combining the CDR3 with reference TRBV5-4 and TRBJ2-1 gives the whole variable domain ETGVTQSPTHLIKTRGQQVTLRCSSQSGHNTVSWYQQALGQGPQFIFQYYREEENGRGNFPPRFSGLQFPNYSSELNVNALELDDSALYLCASSIGTGDEQFFGPGTRLTVL.

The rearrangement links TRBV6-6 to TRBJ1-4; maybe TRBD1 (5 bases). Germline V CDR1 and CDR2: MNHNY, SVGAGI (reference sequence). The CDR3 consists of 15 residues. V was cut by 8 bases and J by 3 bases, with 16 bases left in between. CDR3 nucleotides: TGTGCCAGCCGGAAGGCTCAGGGCTCTAATGAAAAACTGTTTTTT. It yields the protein CASRKAQGSNEKLFF.